Reported below is one T cell receptor beta chain. The data belong to a study of blood T cell repertoires in COVID-19. Sequenced by immunoSEQ multiplex PCR; TCRdb stores in-frame clones only, minus some. This sample has 130,000 to 150,000 clones; 75% to 85% occur once, and the top ten carry less than 5%. The germline gives CDR1 SGHRS, CDR2 YFSETQ. The length of the CDR3 is 12 residues. V was shortened by 1 base and J by 8 bases, with 9 bases between the two germline ends. Sequencing was carried out using peripheral blood. This chain joins TRBV5-1 and TRBJ1-2, with TRBD1 as a possible D gene (6 bases). This receptor was obtained from a woman between 65 and 79 years old with COVID-19, enrolled during active disease. The CDR3 loop reads CASSLNRDGYTF. CDR3 coding DNA: TGCGCCAGCAGCTTGAACAGGGACGGCTACACCTTC.